This entry lists 5 T cell receptor beta chains sequenced from one sample in a study of cytomegalovirus exposure and HLA in healthy donors (dated by TCRdb to about 2017). The method was the immunoSEQ multiplex PCR assay. A mixture of 60 forward primers for TCR Vbeta segments and 13 reverse primers for TCR Jbeta segments was used in the multiplex PCR. TCRdb took this table from immuneACCESS and kept in-frame rearrangements with V and J called. Such tables lack part of the clones; where checked against another copy, unresolved V genes explain under half of the gap, and the rest is unexplained. The sample table contains roughly 130,000 clones; only one count was recorded for about three quarters of them. Jointly, the top ten make up 1.5% to 2% of the sample. The sequenced sample was PBMCs. The origin of the receptors is a man aged 35-49 years in good health and CMV-seronegative.

This chain connects TRBV2 to TRBJ2-3, with 8 bases matching TRBD1. CDR3 length: 15 amino acids. V was clipped by 1 base and J by 5 bases; unmatched bases: 5. The germline V gene encodes CDR1 SNHLY and CDR2 FYNNEI. The CDR3 loop reads CASSEVQGAEDTQYF. The DNA for the CDR3 is TGTGCCAGCAGTGAAGTGCAGGGGGCGGAAGATACGCAGTATTTT.

The chain carries TRBV4-1 and TRBJ2-1; TRBD2 matches 8 bases. The V segment lost 5 bases and the J segment 6 bases; nucleotides outside the gene matches: 9. Germline CDR1 MGHRA, CDR2 YSYEKL. This CDR3 is 15 amino acids long. CDR3 sequence reads: CASSEPGGPVNEQFF. The CDR3 coding sequence is TGCGCCAGCAGCGAACCGGGGGGGCCGGTCAATGAGCAGTTCTTC.

The genes are TRBV5-4 and TRBJ1-3, with 7 nucleotides matching TRBD1. This CDR3 contains 16 residues. V lost 0 bases, J lost 0 bases, and 3 bases stayed unmatched. Germline values: CDR1 SGHNT, CDR2 YYREEE (reference sequence). In nucleotides, the CDR3 is TGTGCCAGCAGCTTGGGGGACAGACACTCTGGAAACACCATATATTTT. Translated: CASSLGDRHSGNTIYF.

The V and J genes are TRBV5-1 and TRBJ2-1, with TRBD2 identical over 8 bases. Germline CDR1 is SGHRS and CDR2 is YFSETQ. CDR3 length: 16 residues. The ends lost 0 bases at V and 0 bases at J; junction bases unmatched: 2. CDR3 DNA sequence: TGCGCCAGCAGCTTGGGGAGCGGGAGCTCCTACAATGAGCAGTTCTTC. Encoded protein: CASSLGSGSSYNEQFF.

The rearrangement joins TRBV28 to TRBJ2-1; tentatively, D is TRBD1 (6 bases). Trimming removed 6 bases from V and 9 bases from J, with 15 bases in between. The length of the CDR3 is 13 residues. Germline V lookup: CDR1 MDHEN, CDR2 SYDVKM. The DNA for the CDR3 is TGTGCCAGCAGCCATCAGGGGTGGGGTGAGCAGTTCTTC. Protein sequence: CASSHQGWGEQFF.